The clone carrying this T cell receptor (beta chain) was observed at least ten times. The antigen remains unidentified. Original processing methods: The authors used CDR3 differences across clinicopathological groups to build a distant-metastasis classifier for papillary thyroid cancer. TCRdb re-called the PCR reads via MiXCR. It is TCRdb's table, rather than the study itself, that gives the V and J calls and clone size. This table holds tens of thousands of clones, around 21% found once. There were no patients who had received any treatment before thyroid surgery. The sample comes from a study of metastatic and nonmetastatic thyroid tumors. Points from the study as a whole: Significantly higher TCR beta diversity was reportedly seen in malignant thyroid tumors than benign nodules, in blood and tumor.

Sequencing was done on a sample of blood. This receptor was identified in a male donor with papillary thyroid cancer or a benign thyroid nodule (not recorded which). Some clones in this sample may be carry-over from other donors' samples.

DNA of the CDR3: TGTGCCAGCAGCTTGGGGGGCGGAGATAGCAATCAGCCCCAGCATTTT. Its translation is CASSLGGGDSNQPQHF. J is TRBJ1-5 and V is TRBV5-5; D might be TRBD1 (5 bases). The CDR3 contains 16 residues. Germline loops: CDR1 SGHKS, CDR2 YYEKEE (reference sequence). Between the trimmed V and J ends, which lost 0 bases and 0 bases, there was a span of 10 bases.